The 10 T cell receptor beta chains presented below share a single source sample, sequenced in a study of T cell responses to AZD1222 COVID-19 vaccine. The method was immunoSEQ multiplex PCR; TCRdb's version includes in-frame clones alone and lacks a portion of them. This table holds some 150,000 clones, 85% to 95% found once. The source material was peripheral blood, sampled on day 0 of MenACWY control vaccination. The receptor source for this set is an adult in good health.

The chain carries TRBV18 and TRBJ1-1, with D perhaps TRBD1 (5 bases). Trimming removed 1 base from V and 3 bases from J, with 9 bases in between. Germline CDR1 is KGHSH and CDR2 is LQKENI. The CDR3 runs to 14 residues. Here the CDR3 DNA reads TGTGCCAGCTCACCACAGGGACGCGACACTGAAGCTTTCTTT. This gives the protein CASSPQGRDTEAFF.

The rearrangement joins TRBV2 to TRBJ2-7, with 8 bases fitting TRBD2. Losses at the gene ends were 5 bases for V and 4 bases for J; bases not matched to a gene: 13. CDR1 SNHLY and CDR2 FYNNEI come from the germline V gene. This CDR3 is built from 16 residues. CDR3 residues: CASSRPPSAGVYEQYF. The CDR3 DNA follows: TGTGCCAGCAGTCGGCCCCCCTCAGCGGGAGTGTACGAGCAGTACTTC.

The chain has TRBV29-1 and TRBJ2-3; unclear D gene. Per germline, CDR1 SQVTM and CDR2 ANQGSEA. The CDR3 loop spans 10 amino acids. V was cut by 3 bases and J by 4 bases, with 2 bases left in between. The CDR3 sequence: CSVEADTQYF. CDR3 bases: TGCAGCGTTGAGGCAGATACGCAGTATTTT.

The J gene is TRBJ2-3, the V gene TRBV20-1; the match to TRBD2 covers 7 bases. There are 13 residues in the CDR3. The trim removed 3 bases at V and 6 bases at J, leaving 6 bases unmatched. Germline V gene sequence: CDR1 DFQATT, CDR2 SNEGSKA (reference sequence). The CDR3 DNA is TGCAGTGCTAGTCCTCCCGGGGGGGATACGCAGTATTTT. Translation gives CSASPPGGDTQYF.

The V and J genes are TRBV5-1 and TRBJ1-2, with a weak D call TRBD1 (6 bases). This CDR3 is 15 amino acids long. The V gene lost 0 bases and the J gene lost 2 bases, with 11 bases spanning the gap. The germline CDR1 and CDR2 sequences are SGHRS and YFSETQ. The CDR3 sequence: CASSLVAGQNYGYTF. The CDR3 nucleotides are TGCGCCAGCAGCTTGGTAGCGGGACAAAACTATGGCTACACCTTC. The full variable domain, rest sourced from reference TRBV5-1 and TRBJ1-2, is KAGVTQTPRYLIKTRGQQVTLSCSPISGHRSVSWYQQTPGQGLQFLFEYFSETQRNKGNFPGRFSGRQFSNSRSEMNVSTLELGDSALYLCASSLVAGQNYGYTFGSGTRLTVV.

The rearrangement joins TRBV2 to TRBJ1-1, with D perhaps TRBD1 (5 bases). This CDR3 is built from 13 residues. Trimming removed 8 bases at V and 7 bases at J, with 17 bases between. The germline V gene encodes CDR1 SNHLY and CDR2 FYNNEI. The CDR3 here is CASSSQGWGEAFF. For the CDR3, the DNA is TGTGCCAGCTCCAGCCAGGGTTGGGGTGAAGCTTTCTTT.

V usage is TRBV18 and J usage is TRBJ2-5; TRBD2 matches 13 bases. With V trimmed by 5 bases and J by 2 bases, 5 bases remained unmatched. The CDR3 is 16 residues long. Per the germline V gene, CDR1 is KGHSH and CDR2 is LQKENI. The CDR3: CASSFGTSGAQETQYF. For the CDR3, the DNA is TGTGCCAGCTCATTTGGGACTAGCGGGGCTCAAGAGACCCAGTACTTC. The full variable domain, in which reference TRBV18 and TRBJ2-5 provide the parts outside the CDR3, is NAGVMQNPRHLVRRRGQEARLRCSPMKGHSHVYWYRQLPEEGLKFMVYLQKENIIDESGMPKERFSAEFPKEGPSILRIQQVVRGDSAAYFCASSFGTSGAQETQYFGPGTRLLVL.

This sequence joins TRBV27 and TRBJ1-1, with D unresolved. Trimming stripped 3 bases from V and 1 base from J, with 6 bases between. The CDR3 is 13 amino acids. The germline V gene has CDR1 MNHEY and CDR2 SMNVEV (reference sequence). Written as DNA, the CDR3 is TGTGCCAGCAGTTTGGGGAAGAACACTGAAGCTTTCTTT. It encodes CASSLGKNTEAFF.

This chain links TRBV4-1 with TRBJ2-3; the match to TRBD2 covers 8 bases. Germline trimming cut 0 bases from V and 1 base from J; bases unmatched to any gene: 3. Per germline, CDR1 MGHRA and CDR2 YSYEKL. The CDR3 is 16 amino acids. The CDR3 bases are TGCGCCAGCAGCCAAGAGCGGCGGGGGGGCACAGATACGCAGTATTTT. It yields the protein CASSQERRGGTDTQYF.

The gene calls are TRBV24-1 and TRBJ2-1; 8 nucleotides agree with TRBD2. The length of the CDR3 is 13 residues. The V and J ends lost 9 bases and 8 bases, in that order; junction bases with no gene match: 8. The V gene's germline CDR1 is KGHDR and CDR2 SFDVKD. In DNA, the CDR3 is TGTGCCACCGTAGGGCGGGAGGTTGATGAGCAGTTCTTC. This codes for CATVGREVDEQFF.